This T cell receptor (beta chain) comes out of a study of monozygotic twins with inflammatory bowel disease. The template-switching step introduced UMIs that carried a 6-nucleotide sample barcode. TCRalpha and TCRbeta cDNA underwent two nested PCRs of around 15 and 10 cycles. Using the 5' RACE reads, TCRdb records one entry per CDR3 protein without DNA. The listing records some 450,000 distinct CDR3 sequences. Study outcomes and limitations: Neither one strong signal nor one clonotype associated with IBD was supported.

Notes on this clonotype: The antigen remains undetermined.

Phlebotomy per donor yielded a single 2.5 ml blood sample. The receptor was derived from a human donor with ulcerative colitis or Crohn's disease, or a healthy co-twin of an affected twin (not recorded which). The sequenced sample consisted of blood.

This CDR3 reads CASSVAYRGEQYF. The chain carries TRBV9 and TRBJ2-7. The germline gives CDR1 SGDLS, CDR2 YYNGEE. The CDR3 length is 13 residues. The complete variable domain, with remaining parts taken from reference TRBV9 and TRBJ2-7, reads DSGVTQTPKHLITATGQRVTLRCSPRSGDLSVYWYQQSLDQGLQFLIQYYNGEERAKGNILERFSAQQFPDLHSELNLSSLELGDSALYFCASSVAYRGEQYFGPGTRLTVT.